Following are 7 T cell receptor beta chains from one sample sequenced in a study of blood T cell repertoires in COVID-19. The protocol was immunoSEQ multiplex PCR, while the TCRdb copy is restricted to in-frame clones and leaves out a portion. This sample has around 160,000 clones, with around 84% found just once. The sequencing sample was made of peripheral blood. The origin of the receptors is a human donor in a cohort sampled during active COVID-19.

This chain uses TRBV28 with TRBJ1-2, with 10 bases matching TRBD1. The CDR3 has 12 residues. Germline trimming cut 10 bases from V and 5 bases from J; bases unmatched to any gene: 4. The V gene's germline CDR1 is MDHEN and CDR2 SYDVKM. CDR3 bases: TGTGCCACCGGGACAGGGGCATATGGCTACACCTTC. Its translation is CATGTGAYGYTF.

J is TRBJ2-5 and V is TRBV18; 7 bases agree with TRBD1. CDR1 and CDR2 from the germline V gene are KGHSH and LQKENI. Germline trimming cut 8 bases from V and 5 bases from J; bases unmatched to any gene: 11. This CDR3 has 14 residues. CDR3: CASTPGTGVETQYF. DNA for the CDR3: TGTGCCAGCACCCCGGGAACAGGGGTGGAGACCCAGTACTTC. The variable domain in full, with the rest retrieved from reference TRBV18 and TRBJ2-5, is NAGVMQNPRHLVRRRGQEARLRCSPMKGHSHVYWYRQLPEEGLKFMVYLQKENIIDESGMPKERFSAEFPKEGPSILRIQQVVRGDSAAYFCASTPGTGVETQYFGPGTRLLVL.

V gene TRBV12-5 combines with J gene TRBJ2-5; D not certain. The CDR3 contains 13 residues. Trimming removed 1 base from V and 5 bases from J, with 8 bases in between. Germline loops: CDR1 LGHNT, CDR2 FRNRAP. CDR3 coding DNA: TGTGCTAGTGGTTTGGGCGGCCCGGAGACCCAGTACTTC. Translation gives CASGLGGPETQYF.

The V and J genes are TRBV19 and TRBJ2-2, with TRBD1 matching over 7 bases. The CDR3 sequence is 14 residues long. Germline V gene lookup returns CDR1 LNHDA and CDR2 SQIVND (reference sequence). Trimming cost V 3 bases and J 4 bases; bases outside gene matches: 2. The CDR3 nucleotides are TGTGCCAGTAGTATCTCAGGGGGCACCGGGGAGCTGTTTTTT. This encodes CASSISGGTGELFF.

The chain is built from TRBV3-1 (or the pseudogene TRBV3-2) and TRBJ2-3; 7 bases are a match to TRBD2. J was trimmed by 0 bases and V by 3 bases; bases with no gene match: 12. Germline CDR1 reads LGHDT; CDR2 reads YNNKEL (reference sequence). CDR3 length equals 18 residues. CDR3 in DNA: TGTGCCAGCAGCCAGGGGTCCACTAGCGCTTCTAGCACAGATACGCAGTATTTT. Translating gives CASSQGSTSASSTDTQYF.

The V call is TRBV5-1, the J call TRBJ1-1, with D uncertain. The germline V and J ends were trimmed by 3 bases and 5 bases, with 8 bases remaining between them. Germline assignment: CDR1 SGHRS and CDR2 YFSETQ. CDR3 size: 12 residues. This CDR3 is CASSSGDTEAFF. The CDR3 bases are TGCGCCAGCAGCTCCGGGGATACTGAAGCTTTCTTT.

The chain links TRBV4-3 to TRBJ2-2, with 8 bases aligning to TRBD2. CDR3 length: 15 amino acids. The V and J ends lost 1 base and 4 bases, in that order; junction bases with no gene match: 2. Germline lookup yields CDR1 LGHNA and CDR2 YSLEER. CDR3 sequence: CASSQVRGGTGELFF. In DNA form, the CDR3 reads TGCGCCAGCAGCCAAGTCCGGGGGGGCACCGGGGAGCTGTTTTTT.